A single TCR beta chain is shown here with its context. The junction differs from germline at one of its ends, possibly a read error. The method was immunoSEQ multiplex PCR; TCRdb's version includes in-frame clones alone and lacks a portion of them. The table lists 90,000 to 150,000 clones, around nine tenths of them singletons. These data originate in a study of control samples from healthy donors and cancer patients. The CDR3 length is 12 residues. The receptor was isolated from a man aged 25 to 40 in good health. The material sequenced was blood. The V call is TRBV12-3 or TRBV12-4, the J call TRBJ2-1, with 8 nucleotides matching TRBD2. CDR3 sequence reads: CASKDGGALVLF. The CDR3 DNA follows: TGTGCCAGCAAGGACGGGGGGGCTCTCGTGCTCTTC.